The entry below describes one TCR beta chain. The entry originates in a study of blood T cell repertoires in COVID-19. About the research overall: Acute-phase and convalescent COVID-19 samples originated in the United States, Italy and Spain. Nucleic acid was either cDNA or gDNA, and it came from T cells, B-cell-depleted T cells, or PBMCs.

In germline, CDR1 is LNHDA, CDR2 SQIVND (reference sequence). V shed 10 bases and J shed 10 bases, with 14 bases lying between them. The CDR3 contains 11 residues. Profiling relied on immunoSEQ multiplex PCR, and the TCRdb table lists in-frame clones only, not all of them. The sample carries around 450,000 clones, nearly 90% recorded once. Study members were between 18 and 89 years old and lived in 25 or so US regions. The study assigned cohorts using participant-reported clinical history. Material for sequencing was PBMCs or T cells enriched from blood (not recorded which). The chain is built from TRBV19 and TRBJ2-1, with D possibly TRBD1 on 5 matching bases. This TCR was sampled from a woman younger than 35 with acute COVID-19. The CDR3 loop reads CATQDIKEQFF. DNA of the CDR3: TGTGCCACACAGGACATAAAAGAGCAGTTCTTC.